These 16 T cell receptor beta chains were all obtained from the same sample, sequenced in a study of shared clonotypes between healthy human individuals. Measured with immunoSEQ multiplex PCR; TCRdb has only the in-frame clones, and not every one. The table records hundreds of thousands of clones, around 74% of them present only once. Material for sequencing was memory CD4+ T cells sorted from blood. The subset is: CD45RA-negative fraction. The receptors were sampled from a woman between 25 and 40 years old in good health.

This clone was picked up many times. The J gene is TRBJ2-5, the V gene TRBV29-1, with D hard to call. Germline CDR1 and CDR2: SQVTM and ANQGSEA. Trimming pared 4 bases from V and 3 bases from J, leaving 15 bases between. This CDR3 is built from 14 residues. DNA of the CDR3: TGCAGCGTTGCAGGTTCCCAGGCCAAAGAGACCCAGTACTTC. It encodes CSVAGSQAKETQYF.

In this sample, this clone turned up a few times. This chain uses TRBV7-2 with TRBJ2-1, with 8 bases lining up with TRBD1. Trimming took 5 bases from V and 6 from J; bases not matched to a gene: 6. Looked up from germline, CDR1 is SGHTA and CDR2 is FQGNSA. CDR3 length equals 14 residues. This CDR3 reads CASSPGQAPNEQFF. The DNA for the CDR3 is TGTGCCAGCAGCCCGGGACAGGCCCCCAATGAGCAGTTCTTC.

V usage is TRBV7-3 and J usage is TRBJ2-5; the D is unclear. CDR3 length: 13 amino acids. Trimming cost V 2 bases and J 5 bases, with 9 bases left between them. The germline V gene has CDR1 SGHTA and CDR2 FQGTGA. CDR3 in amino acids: CASSLGPAETQYF. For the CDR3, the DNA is TGTGCCAGCAGCTTAGGGCCAGCGGAGACCCAGTACTTC.

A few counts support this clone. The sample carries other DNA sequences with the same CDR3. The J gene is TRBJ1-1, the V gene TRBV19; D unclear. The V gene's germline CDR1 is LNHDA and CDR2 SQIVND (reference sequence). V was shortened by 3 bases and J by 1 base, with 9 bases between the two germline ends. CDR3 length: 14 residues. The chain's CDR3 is CASSILSGNTEAFF. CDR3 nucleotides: TGTGCCAGTAGTATCCTGTCAGGGAACACTGAAGCTTTCTTT.

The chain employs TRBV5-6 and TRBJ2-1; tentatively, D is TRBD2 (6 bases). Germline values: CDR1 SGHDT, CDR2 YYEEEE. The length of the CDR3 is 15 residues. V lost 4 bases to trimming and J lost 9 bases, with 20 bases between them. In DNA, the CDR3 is TGTGCCAGCAGCCAACCCCTTGTGGGAGGATCTGAGCAGTTCTTC. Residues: CASSQPLVGGSEQFF.

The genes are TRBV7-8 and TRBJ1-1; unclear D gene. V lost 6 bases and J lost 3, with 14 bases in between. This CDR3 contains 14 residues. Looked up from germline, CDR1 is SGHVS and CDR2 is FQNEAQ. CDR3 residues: CASSPAWGDTEAFF. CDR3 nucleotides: TGTGCCAGCAGTCCCGCCTGGGGTGACACTGAAGCTTTCTTT.

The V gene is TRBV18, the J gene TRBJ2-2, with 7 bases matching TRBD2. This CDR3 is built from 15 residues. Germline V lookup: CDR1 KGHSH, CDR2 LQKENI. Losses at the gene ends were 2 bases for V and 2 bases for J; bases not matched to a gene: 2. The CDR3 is CASSPSGDNTGELFF. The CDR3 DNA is TGTGCCAGCTCACCAAGCGGGGATAACACCGGGGAGCTGTTTTTT.

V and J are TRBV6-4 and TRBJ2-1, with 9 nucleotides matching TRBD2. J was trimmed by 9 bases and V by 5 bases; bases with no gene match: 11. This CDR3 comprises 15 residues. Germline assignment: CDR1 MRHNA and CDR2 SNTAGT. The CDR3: CASSPSGIRRGEQFF. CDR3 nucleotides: TGTGCCAGCAGTCCTAGCGGGATACGCCGTGGTGAGCAGTTCTTC.

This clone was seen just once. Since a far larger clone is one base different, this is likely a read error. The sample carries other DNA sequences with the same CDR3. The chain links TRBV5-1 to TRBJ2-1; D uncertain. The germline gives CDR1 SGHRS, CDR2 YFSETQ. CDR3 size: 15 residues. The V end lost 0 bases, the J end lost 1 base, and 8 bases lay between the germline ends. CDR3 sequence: CASSLAGSSYNEQFF. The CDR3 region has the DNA TGCGCCAGCAGCTTGGCGGGCAGTTCCTACAATGAGCAGTTCTTC.

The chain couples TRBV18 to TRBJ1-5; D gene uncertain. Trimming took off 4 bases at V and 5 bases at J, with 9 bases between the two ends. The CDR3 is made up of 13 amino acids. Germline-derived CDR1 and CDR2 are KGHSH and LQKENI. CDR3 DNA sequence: TGTGCCAGCTCACGTTCAGTTGATCAGCCCCAGCATTTT. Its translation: CASSRSVDQPQHF.

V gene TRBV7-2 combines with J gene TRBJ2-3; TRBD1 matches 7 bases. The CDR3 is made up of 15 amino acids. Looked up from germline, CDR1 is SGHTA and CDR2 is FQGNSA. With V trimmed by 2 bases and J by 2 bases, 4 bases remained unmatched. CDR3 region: CASSLTGQLTDTQYF. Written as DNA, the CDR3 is TGTGCCAGCAGCTTAACGGGACAGCTCACAGATACGCAGTATTTT.

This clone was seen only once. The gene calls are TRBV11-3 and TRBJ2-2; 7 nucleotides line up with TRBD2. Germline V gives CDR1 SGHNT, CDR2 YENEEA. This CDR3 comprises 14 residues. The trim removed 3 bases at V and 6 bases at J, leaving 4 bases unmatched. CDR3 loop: CASSFTSVAGELFF. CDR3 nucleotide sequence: TGTGCCAGCAGCTTCACTAGCGTGGCCGGGGAGCTGTTTTTT.

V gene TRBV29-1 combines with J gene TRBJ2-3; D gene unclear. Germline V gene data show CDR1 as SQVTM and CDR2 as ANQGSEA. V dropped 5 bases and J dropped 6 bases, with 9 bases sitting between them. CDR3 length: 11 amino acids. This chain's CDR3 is CSVTLGDTQYF. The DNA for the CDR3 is TGCAGCGTTACGTTAGGGGATACGCAGTATTTT.

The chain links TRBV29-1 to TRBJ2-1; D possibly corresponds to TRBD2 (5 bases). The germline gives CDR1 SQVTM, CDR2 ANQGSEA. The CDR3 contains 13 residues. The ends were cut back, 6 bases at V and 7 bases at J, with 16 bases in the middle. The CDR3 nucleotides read TGCAGCGTGAAACAGACACGGAGGAATGAGCAGTTCTTC. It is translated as CSVKQTRRNEQFF.

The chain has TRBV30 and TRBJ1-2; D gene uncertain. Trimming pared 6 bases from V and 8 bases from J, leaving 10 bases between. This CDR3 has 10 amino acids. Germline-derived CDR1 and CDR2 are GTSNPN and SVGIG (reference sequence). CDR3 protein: CACSGSGYTF. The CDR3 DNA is TGTGCCTGTTCGGGATCCGGCTACACCTTC.

The CDR3: CASTPTSISYNEQFF. Written as DNA, the CDR3 is TGTGCCAGCACCCCCACATCGATCTCCTACAATGAGCAGTTCTTC. V and J are TRBV28 and TRBJ2-1, with D uncertain. From germline, CDR1 is MDHEN and CDR2 SYDVKM. V lost 7 bases and J 0 bases, leaving 13 bases between the germline ends. This CDR3 comprises 15 residues. Full variable domain (rest looked up from reference TRBV28 and TRBJ2-1): DVKVTQSSRYLVKRTGEKVFLECVQDMDHENMFWYRQDPGLGLRLIYFSYDVKMKEKGDIPEGYSVSREKKERFSLILESASTNQTSMYLCASTPTSISYNEQFFGPGTRLTVL.